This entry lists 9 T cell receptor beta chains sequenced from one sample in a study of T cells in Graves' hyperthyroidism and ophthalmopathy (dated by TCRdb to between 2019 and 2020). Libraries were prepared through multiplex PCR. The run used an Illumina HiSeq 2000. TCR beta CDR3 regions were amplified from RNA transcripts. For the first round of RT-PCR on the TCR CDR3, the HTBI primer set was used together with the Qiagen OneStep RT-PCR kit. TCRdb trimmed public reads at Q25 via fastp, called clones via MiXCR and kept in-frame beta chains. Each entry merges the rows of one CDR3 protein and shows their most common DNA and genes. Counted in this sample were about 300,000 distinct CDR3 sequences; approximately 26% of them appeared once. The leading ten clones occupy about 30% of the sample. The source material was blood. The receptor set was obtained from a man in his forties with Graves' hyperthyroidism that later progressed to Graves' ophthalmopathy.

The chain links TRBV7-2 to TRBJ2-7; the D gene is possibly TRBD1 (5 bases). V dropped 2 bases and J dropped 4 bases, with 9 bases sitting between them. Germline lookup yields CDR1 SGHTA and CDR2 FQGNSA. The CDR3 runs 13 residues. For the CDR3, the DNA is TGTGCCAGCAGCTTATACCGACAGTACGAGCAGTACTTC. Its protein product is CASSLYRQYEQYF. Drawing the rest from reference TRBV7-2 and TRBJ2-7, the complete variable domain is GAGVSQSPSNKVTEKGKDVELRCDPISGHTALYWYRQSLGQGLEFLIYFQGNSAPDKSGLPSDRFSAERTGGSVSTLTIQRTQQEDSAVYLCASSLYRQYEQYFGPGTRLTVT.

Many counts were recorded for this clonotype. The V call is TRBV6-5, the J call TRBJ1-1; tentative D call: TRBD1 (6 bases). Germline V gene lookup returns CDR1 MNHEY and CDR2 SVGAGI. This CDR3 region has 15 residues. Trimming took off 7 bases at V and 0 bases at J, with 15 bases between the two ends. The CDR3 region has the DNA TGTGCCAGCATGGGGGGCGGGATCATGAACACTGAAGCTTTCTTT. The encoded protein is CASMGGGIMNTEAFF.

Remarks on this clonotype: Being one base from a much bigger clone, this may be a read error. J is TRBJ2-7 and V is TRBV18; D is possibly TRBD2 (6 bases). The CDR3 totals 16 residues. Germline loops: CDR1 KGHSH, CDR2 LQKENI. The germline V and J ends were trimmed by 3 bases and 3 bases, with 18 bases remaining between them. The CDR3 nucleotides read TGTGCCAGCTCACCCGTTCCAGGGACTTCACACTACGAGCAGTACTTC. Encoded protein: CASSPVPGTSHYEQYF. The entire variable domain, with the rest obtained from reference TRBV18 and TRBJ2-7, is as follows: NAGVMQNPRHLVRRRGQEARLRCSPMKGHSHVYWYRQLPEEGLKFMVYLQKENIIDESGMPKERFSAEFPKEGPSILRIQQVVRGDSAAYFCASSPVPGTSHYEQYFGPGTRLTVT.

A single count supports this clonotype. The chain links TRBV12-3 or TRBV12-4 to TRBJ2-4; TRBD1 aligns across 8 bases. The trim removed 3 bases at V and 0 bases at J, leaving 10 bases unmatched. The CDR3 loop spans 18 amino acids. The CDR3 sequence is CASSLSGQGLLAKNIQYF. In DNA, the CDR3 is TGTGCCAGCAGTTTGTCCGGACAGGGCTTGTTAGCCAAAAACATTCAGTACTTC.

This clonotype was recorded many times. CDR3 sequence: CASSLVFNNRGRLQPQHF. The DNA for the CDR3 is TGTGCCAGCAGTTTAGTCTTCAACAACAGGGGGCGGTTGCAGCCCCAGCATTTT. The chain is built from TRBV28 and TRBJ1-5, with 9 bases aligning to TRBD1. Germline assignment: CDR1 MDHEN and CDR2 SYDVKM. The CDR3 is 18 residues long. J was trimmed by 7 bases and V by 2 bases; bases with no gene match: 15.

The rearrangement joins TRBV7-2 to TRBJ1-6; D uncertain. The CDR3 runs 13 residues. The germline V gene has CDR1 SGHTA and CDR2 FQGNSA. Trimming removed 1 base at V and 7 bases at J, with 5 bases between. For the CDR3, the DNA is TGTGCCAGCAGCTTAGACCAGAATTCACCCCTCCACTTT. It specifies CASSLDQNSPLHF.

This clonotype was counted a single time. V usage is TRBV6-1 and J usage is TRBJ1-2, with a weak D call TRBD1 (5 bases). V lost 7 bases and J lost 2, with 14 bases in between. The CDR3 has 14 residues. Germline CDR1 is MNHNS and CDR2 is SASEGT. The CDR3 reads CASTGTSKNYGYTF. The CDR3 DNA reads TGTGCCAGCACCGGGACCTCTAAGAACTATGGCTACACCTTC.

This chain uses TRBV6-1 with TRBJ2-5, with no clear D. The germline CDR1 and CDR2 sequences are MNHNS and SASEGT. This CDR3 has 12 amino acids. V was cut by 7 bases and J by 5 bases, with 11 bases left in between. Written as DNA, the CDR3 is TGTGCCAGCACCCTGGACCTGGAGACCCAGTACTTC. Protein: CASTLDLETQYF.

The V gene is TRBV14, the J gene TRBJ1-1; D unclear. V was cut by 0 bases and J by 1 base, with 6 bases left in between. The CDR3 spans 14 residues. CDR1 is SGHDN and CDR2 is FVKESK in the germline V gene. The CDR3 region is CASSQEMENTEAFF. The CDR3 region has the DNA TGTGCCAGCAGCCAAGAAATGGAGAACACTGAAGCTTTCTTT.